A single T cell receptor beta chain is shown here with its context. Its antigen remains unknown. The data derive from a study of siplizumab effects on memory and regulatory T cells. Overall study results and limits: Naive T cells looked more diverse than memory cells and looked like major alloresponse contributors.

Libraries were prepared by immunoSEQ multiplex PCR; TCRdb keeps only in-frame clonotypes and omits some of them. The repertoire holds some 100,000 clones, with around 97% as singletons. Trimming removed 7 bases from V and 0 bases from J, with 9 bases in between. Germline CDR1 is SQVTM and CDR2 is ANQGSEA. CDR3 length: 12 residues. The clonotype was recovered from a human donor in good health. Sequencing was done on a sample of naive CD4+ T cells sorted from blood. V usage is TRBV29-1 and J usage is TRBJ1-1, with D possibly being TRBD1 (6 bases). CDR3: CSARTVNTEAFF. CDR3 nucleotide sequence: TGCAGCGCTCGGACAGTGAACACTGAAGCTTTCTTT.